Shown below are 27 T cell receptor beta chains from a single sample sequenced in a study of Graves' ophthalmopathy and Graves' hyperthyroidism. The TCR beta CDR3 regions underwent amplification from RNA transcripts. A first-round RT-PCR used HTBI primers, followed by a second-round multiplex PCR. TCRdb used MiXCR to reprocess the multiplex PCR reads, holding one entry per CDR3 protein. The sample holds 150,000 to 200,000 distinct CDR3 sequences; under 45% are singletons and the top ten take around 9.3%. The sequencing input was peripheral blood. Receptor source: a man aged 30-40 years with Graves' ophthalmopathy.

This clonotype was seen at least ten times. The chain joins TRBV11-1 to TRBJ2-5; D might be TRBD1 (5 bases). Trimming removed 5 bases from V and 4 bases from J, with 11 bases in between. This CDR3 is 13 amino acids long. Germline loops: CDR1 SGHAT, CDR2 FQDESV (reference sequence). The CDR3 sequence: CASSLRESETQYF. In nucleotides, the CDR3 is TGTGCCAGCAGCCTCAGGGAATCAGAGACCCAGTACTTC.

The V gene is TRBV25-1, the J gene TRBJ2-5; D gene unclear. CDR3 length: 15 amino acids. Germline V gene lookup returns CDR1 MGHDK and CDR2 SYGVNS. Trimming cost V 4 bases and J 9 bases, with 21 bases left between them. The CDR3 spells CASSADISNGWAQYF. The CDR3 DNA is TGTGCCAGCAGTGCAGACATCTCCAATGGGTGGGCCCAGTACTTC.

This clonotype came up many times. This chain links TRBV12-3 or TRBV12-4 with TRBJ1-5; D is unclear. This CDR3 comprises 14 residues. With 5 bases removed from V and 5 bases from J, the gap between germline ends came to 13 bases. The CDR3: CASSRGLVDQPQHF. In DNA, the CDR3 is TGTGCCAGCAGTCGAGGGCTCGTCGATCAGCCCCAGCATTTT.

This clonotype was observed at least ten times. The rearrangement links TRBV11-2 to TRBJ1-1; maybe TRBD1 (6 bases). Trimming left V 5 bases short and J 0 bases short, with 10 bases between. CDR3 length: 14 residues. The germline V gene encodes CDR1 SGHAT and CDR2 FQNNGV. CDR3 DNA sequence: TGTGCCAGCAGCCGGAGGGGGTTGAACACTGAAGCTTTCTTT. Translated, it gives CASSRRGLNTEAFF.

In this sample, this clonotype turned up many times. The chain carries TRBV20-1 and TRBJ2-7, with D tentatively TRBD1 (5 bases). The germline V and J ends were trimmed by 6 bases and 2 bases, with 17 bases remaining between them. CDR1 and CDR2 (germline): DFQATT, SNEGSKA (reference sequence). There are 14 residues in the CDR3. The CDR3 reads CSAPSDTWTYEQYF. The CDR3 DNA sequence: TGCAGTGCCCCGTCGGACACATGGACCTACGAGCAGTACTTC.

The chain uses TRBV30 and TRBJ1-6, with a possible D match to TRBD1 (5 bases). The germline V and J ends were trimmed by 4 bases and 10 bases, with 11 bases remaining between them. The CDR3 loop spans 12 amino acids. The germline V gene has CDR1 GTSNPN and CDR2 SVGIG (reference sequence). CDR3: CAWMGVGSPLHF. DNA for the CDR3: TGTGCCTGGATGGGGGTAGGGTCACCCCTCCACTTT.

This clonotype was observed many times. The V and J genes are TRBV2 and TRBJ2-7, with TRBD1 matching over 7 bases. V lost 5 bases, J lost 1 base, and 11 bases stayed unmatched. This CDR3 comprises 16 residues. Per germline, CDR1 SNHLY and CDR2 FYNNEI. The CDR3 bases are TGTGCCAGCAGTATCCGACAGGGTCGATTGTCCTACGAGCAGTACTTC. As protein: CASSIRQGRLSYEQYF.

The chain combines TRBV5-1 with TRBJ1-1, with unresolved D. Deletions cut 7 bases from V and 0 bases from J, with 10 bases between. The CDR3 extends over 13 amino acids. Germline V gives CDR1 SGHRS, CDR2 YFSETQ. The CDR3 sequence is CASHYSLNTEAFF. CDR3 coding DNA: TGCGCCAGCCATTATAGCTTGAACACTGAAGCTTTCTTT.

The chain combines TRBV27 with TRBJ1-6; TRBD1 matches at 8 bases. The V gene's germline CDR1 is MNHEY and CDR2 SMNVEV (reference sequence). The CDR3 totals 14 residues. With 5 bases clipped from V and 10 bases from J, the junction kept 7 bases outside the gene matches. The chain's CDR3 is CASSVRGLGSPLHF. The CDR3 DNA sequence: TGTGCCAGCAGTGTCAGGGGGCTAGGGTCACCCCTCCACTTT.

This clonotype was found many times. J is TRBJ2-5 and V is TRBV12-5; 8 positions match TRBD1. The CDR3 consists of 16 residues. Germline loops: CDR1 LGHNT, CDR2 FRNRAP. The junction had 11 bases not matched to a gene; V was cut back by 3 bases and J by 5 bases. The DNA of the CDR3 is TGTGCTAGTGGTTTCACCGGGACAGGCAGGGGTGAGACCCAGTACTTC. Translating gives CASGFTGTGRGETQYF.

J is TRBJ2-7 and V is TRBV5-1, with D perhaps TRBD2 (5 bases). Germline CDR1 reads SGHRS; CDR2 reads YFSETQ. V lost 5 bases, J lost 7 bases, and 16 bases lay in between. The CDR3 loop spans 13 amino acids. CDR3 protein: CASSHGGVAEQYF. CDR3 nucleotides: TGCGCCAGCAGTCACGGAGGTGTGGCTGAGCAGTACTTC.

This clonotype was detected many times. The rearrangement links TRBV12-3 or TRBV12-4 to TRBJ2-7; D is ambiguous. Trimming removed 9 bases at V and 4 bases at J, with 13 bases between. The CDR3 extends over 12 amino acids. CDR3 sequence reads: CASCTHSYEQYF. The CDR3 DNA sequence: TGTGCCAGTTGTACACATTCTTACGAGCAGTACTTC.

Many counts were recorded for this clonotype. The chain links TRBV12-3 or TRBV12-4 to TRBJ2-7, with 7 bases aligning to TRBD1. V was pared by 4 bases and J by 1 base, with 1 base of the junction left unmatched. This CDR3 spans 13 amino acids. In nucleotides, the CDR3 is TGTGCCAGCAGTTCAGGGGGTTCCTACGAGCAGTACTTC. This gives the protein CASSSGGSYEQYF.

This clonotype was seen repeatedly, ten times or more. The chain combines TRBV30 with TRBJ2-5, with TRBD2 as a possible D gene (6 bases). CDR1 GTSNPN and CDR2 SVGIG come from the germline V gene (reference sequence). Trimming left V 0 bases short and J 5 bases short, with 25 bases between. This CDR3 has 18 residues. The CDR3 DNA follows: TGTGCCTGGAGTGTACGGGGGAAACAGGCCCCGGGGATGGAGACCCAGTACTTC. It translates to CAWSVRGKQAPGMETQYF.

This clonotype has a single count. DNA of the CDR3: TGTGCCAGCAGCCTTTCCGGGGGGATCACCGGGGAGCTGTTTTTT. Its translation is CASSLSGGITGELFF. V usage is TRBV12-3 or TRBV12-4 and J usage is TRBJ2-2, with 7 nucleotides matching TRBD2. V gave up 6 bases and J gave up 4 bases; unmatched junction bases: 8. The length of the CDR3 is 15 residues.

This clonotype was seen many times. The gene calls are TRBV12-3 or TRBV12-4 and TRBJ2-7, with D unclear. This CDR3 has 11 residues. V lost 6 bases and J lost 3, with 6 bases in between. The CDR3 sequence is CASSLDYEQYF. The CDR3, as DNA: TGTGCCAGCAGCCTAGACTACGAGCAGTACTTC.

This clonotype appeared many times. The CDR3 DNA reads as TGTGCCAGCAGCTTAGTCAGCTCAAATTCACCCCTCCACTTT. Amino acids: CASSLVSSNSPLHF. This chain connects TRBV7-8 to TRBJ1-6; D unresolved. Germline CDR1 and CDR2: SGHVS and FQNEAQ. The V and J ends lost 1 base and 7 bases respectively, with 8 bases between them. This CDR3 has 14 residues.

The rearrangement uses TRBV2 and TRBJ2-2, with 7 nucleotides matching TRBD2. J gave up 1 base and V 7 bases, and 6 bases lay outside the gene matches. Germline V gene sequence: CDR1 SNHLY, CDR2 FYNNEI. The CDR3 has 15 residues. The CDR3 sequence: CASTRGRGNTGELFF. In DNA, the CDR3 is TGTGCCAGCACGCGCGGGAGAGGGAACACCGGGGAGCTGTTTTTT.

This clonotype has at least ten counts. CDR3 sequence reads: CSVAVSGQGNTGELFF. CDR3 nucleotide sequence: TGCAGCGTTGCGGTCTCAGGACAGGGGAACACCGGGGAGCTGTTTTTT. The chain joins TRBV29-1 to TRBJ2-2, with 8 bases aligning to TRBD1. Germline assignment: CDR1 SQVTM and CDR2 ANQGSEA. The CDR3 spans 16 residues. V was pared by 4 bases and J by 1 base, with 8 bases of the junction left unmatched.

This clonotype was counted ten times or more. The chain recombines TRBV7-8 with TRBJ2-5; 11 bases are shared with TRBD1. The CDR3 totals 14 residues. The V gene's germline CDR1 is SGHVS and CDR2 FQNEAQ. The J segment lost 5 bases and the V segment lost 5 bases, leaving 4 bases of the junction unmatched. The CDR3 DNA reads as TGTGCCAGCAGCCCAGGGGACAGGGGGGAGACCCAGTACTTC. Protein: CASSPGDRGETQYF.

This clonotype appeared a few times. The chain recombines TRBV6-5 with TRBJ2-5; 11 bases line up with TRBD2. The CDR3 has 16 residues. The V gene end was trimmed by 4 bases and the J gene end by 1 base; junction bases not matched to a gene: 5. In germline, CDR1 is MNHEY, CDR2 SVGAGI. CDR3 DNA: TGTGCCAGCAGTTTGTCCGGGACTAGCGGCCAAGAGACCCAGTACTTC. This translates into CASSLSGTSGQETQYF.

The chain carries TRBV7-2 and TRBJ1-1; D unclear. V shed 6 bases and J shed 5 bases, with 16 bases lying between them. Germline V CDR1 and CDR2: SGHTA, FQGNSA. The length of the CDR3 is 14 residues. The CDR3 protein is CASRHETGLTEAFF. CDR3 sequence (DNA): TGTGCCAGCAGACACGAGACGGGTTTGACTGAAGCTTTCTTT. The full variable domain, in which reference TRBV7-2 and TRBJ1-1 provide the parts outside the CDR3, is GAGVSQSPSNKVTEKGKDVELRCDPISGHTALYWYRQSLGQGLEFLIYFQGNSAPDKSGLPSDRFSAERTGGSVSTLTIQRTQQEDSAVYLCASRHETGLTEAFFGQGTRLTVV.

This clonotype was seen many times. The chain couples TRBV14 to TRBJ1-2; D unclear. With 0 bases removed from V and 1 base from J, the gap between germline ends came to 0 bases. The germline V gene encodes CDR1 SGHDN and CDR2 FVKESK. CDR3 length: 12 amino acids. CDR3 residues: CASSQDNYGYTF. The CDR3 coding sequence is TGTGCCAGCAGCCAAGATAACTATGGCTACACCTTC.

The sample holds many counts of this clonotype. This rearrangement joins TRBV20-1 to TRBJ2-7; D is unclear. Trimming pared 5 bases from V and 6 bases from J, leaving 11 bases between. The germline gives CDR1 DFQATT, CDR2 SNEGSKA (reference sequence). The CDR3 sequence is 11 residues long. The CDR3 reads CSAPGSSEQYF. The CDR3 DNA reads TGCAGTGCTCCCGGGTCTAGCGAGCAGTACTTC.

V and J are TRBV28 and TRBJ1-2; D is unclear. The germline V gene encodes CDR1 MDHEN and CDR2 SYDVKM. CDR3 length: 13 amino acids. V lost 6 bases, J lost 7 bases, and 15 bases lay in between. CDR3 sequence reads: CASSTGGFTGYTF. The CDR3 nucleotides are TGTGCCAGCAGCACTGGAGGGTTCACTGGCTACACCTTC.

This clonotype was recorded many times. The gene calls are TRBV29-1 and TRBJ2-7, with D hard to call. The CDR3 loop spans 12 amino acids. Deletions cut 6 bases from V and 2 bases from J, with 11 bases between. Germline values: CDR1 SQVTM, CDR2 ANQGSEA. The CDR3 region has the DNA TGCAGCGTCGAGACTGCTACCTACGAGCAGTACTTC. Protein product: CSVETATYEQYF.

This clonotype has ten or more counts. The V and J genes are TRBV7-2 and TRBJ1-2, with D unclear. The CDR3 covers 14 residues. Germline CDR1 reads SGHTA; CDR2 reads FQGNSA. V gave up 1 base and J gave up 5 bases, with 11 bases separating them. CDR3 loop: CASSLVRASYGYTF. CDR3 coding DNA: TGTGCCAGCAGCTTAGTTAGGGCCAGTTATGGCTACACCTTC.